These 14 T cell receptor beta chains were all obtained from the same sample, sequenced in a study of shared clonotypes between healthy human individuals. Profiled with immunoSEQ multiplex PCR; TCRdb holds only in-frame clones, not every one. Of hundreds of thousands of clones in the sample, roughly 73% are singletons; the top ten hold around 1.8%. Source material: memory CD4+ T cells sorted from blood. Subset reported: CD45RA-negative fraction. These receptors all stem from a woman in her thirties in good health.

The CDR3 DNA reads as TGTGCCAGCAGCCCCCGGACAGGGGGAGACTATGGCTACACCTTC. It specifies CASSPRTGGDYGYTF. This chain links TRBV7-9 with TRBJ1-2; TRBD1 matches 10 bases. The CDR3 contains 15 residues. Per germline, CDR1 SEHNR and CDR2 FQNEAQ (reference sequence). The V gene end was trimmed by 5 bases and the J gene end by 3 bases; junction bases not matched to a gene: 6.

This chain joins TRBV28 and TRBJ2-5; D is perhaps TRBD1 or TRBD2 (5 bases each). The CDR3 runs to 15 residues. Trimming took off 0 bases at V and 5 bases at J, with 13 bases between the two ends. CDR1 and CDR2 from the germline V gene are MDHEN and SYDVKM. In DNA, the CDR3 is TGTGCCAGCAGTTTATGGGGGGTCCAGAGGGAGACCCAGTACTTC. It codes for CASSLWGVQRETQYF.

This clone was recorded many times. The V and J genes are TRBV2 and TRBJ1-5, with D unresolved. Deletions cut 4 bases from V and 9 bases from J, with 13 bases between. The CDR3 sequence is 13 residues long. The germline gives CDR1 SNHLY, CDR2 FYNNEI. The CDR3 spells CASSVEGIRPQHF. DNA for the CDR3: TGTGCCAGCAGTGTTGAGGGAATAAGGCCCCAGCATTTT.

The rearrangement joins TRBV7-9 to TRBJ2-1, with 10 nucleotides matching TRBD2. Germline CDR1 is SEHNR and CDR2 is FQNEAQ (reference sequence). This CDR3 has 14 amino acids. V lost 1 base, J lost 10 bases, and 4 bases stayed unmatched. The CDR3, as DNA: TGTGCCAGCAGCTTAGTAAGCGGGGGGGAGGAGCAGTTCTTC. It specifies CASSLVSGGEEQFF.

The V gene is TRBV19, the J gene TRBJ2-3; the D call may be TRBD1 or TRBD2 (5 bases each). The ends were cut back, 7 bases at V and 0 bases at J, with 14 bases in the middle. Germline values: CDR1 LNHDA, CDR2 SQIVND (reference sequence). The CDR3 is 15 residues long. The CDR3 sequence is CASTYRDGSTDTQYF. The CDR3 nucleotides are TGTGCCAGTACCTACCGGGACGGAAGCACAGATACGCAGTATTTT. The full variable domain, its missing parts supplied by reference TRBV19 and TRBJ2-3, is DGGITQSPKYLFRKEGQNVTLSCEQNLNHDAMYWYRQDPGQGLRLIYYSQIVNDFQKGDIAEGYSVSREKKESFPLTVTSAQKNPTAFYLCASTYRDGSTDTQYFGPGTRLTVL.

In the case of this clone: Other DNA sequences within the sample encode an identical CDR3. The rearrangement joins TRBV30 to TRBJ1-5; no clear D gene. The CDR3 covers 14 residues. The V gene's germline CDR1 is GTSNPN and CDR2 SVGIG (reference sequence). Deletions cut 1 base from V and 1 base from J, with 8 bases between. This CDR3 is CAWSDGRSNQPQHF. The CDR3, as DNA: TGTGCCTGGAGTGATGGACGGAGCAATCAGCCCCAGCATTTT.

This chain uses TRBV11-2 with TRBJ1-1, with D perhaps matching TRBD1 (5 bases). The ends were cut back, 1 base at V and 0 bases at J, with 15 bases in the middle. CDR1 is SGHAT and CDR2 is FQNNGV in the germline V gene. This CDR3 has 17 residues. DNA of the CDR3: TGTGCCAGCAGCTTAGGGGCCCATGGGGGGATGAACACTGAAGCTTTCTTT. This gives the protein CASSLGAHGGMNTEAFF.

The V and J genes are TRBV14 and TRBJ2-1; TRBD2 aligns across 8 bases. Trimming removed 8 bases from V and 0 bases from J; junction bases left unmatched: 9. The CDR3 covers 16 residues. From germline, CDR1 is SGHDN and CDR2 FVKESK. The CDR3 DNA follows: TGTGCCAGCGAGGAGTACAGCGGGAGCTCCTACAATGAGCAGTTCTTC. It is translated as CASEEYSGSSYNEQFF.

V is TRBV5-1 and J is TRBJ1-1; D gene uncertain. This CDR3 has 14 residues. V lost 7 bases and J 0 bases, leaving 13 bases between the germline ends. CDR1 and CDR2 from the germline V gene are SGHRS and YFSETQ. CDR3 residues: CASSRTEMNTEAFF. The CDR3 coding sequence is TGCGCCAGCTCGAGGACGGAGATGAACACTGAAGCTTTCTTT.

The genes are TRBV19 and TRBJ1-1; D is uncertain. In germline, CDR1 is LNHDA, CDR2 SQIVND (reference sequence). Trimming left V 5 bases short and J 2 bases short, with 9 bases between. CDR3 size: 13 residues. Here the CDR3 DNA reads TGTGCCAGTAGTCAGACCCAAAACACTGAAGCTTTCTTT. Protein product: CASSQTQNTEAFF.

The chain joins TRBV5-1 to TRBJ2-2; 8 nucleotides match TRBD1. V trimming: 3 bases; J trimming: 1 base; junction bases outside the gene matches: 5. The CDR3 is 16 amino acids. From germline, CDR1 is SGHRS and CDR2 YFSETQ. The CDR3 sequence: CASSYSGTGNTGELFF. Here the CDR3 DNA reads TGCGCCAGCAGCTACTCCGGGACAGGGAACACCGGGGAGCTGTTTTTT. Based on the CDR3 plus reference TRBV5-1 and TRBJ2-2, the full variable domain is KAGVTQTPRYLIKTRGQQVTLSCSPISGHRSVSWYQQTPGQGLQFLFEYFSETQRNKGNFPGRFSGRQFSNSRSEMNVSTLELGDSALYLCASSYSGTGNTGELFFGEGSRLTVL.

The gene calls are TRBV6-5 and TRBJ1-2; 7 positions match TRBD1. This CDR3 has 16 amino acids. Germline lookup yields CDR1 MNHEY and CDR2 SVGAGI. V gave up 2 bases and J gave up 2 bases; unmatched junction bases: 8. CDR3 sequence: CASSYTFTGVNYGYTF. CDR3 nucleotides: TGTGCCAGCAGTTACACATTCACAGGGGTAAACTATGGCTACACCTTC.

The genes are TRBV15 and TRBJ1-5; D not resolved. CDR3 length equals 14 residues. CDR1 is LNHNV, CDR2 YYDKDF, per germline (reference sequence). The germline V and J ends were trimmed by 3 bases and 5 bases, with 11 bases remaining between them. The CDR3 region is CATSSTASDQPQHF. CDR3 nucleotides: TGTGCCACCAGCAGTACAGCCAGCGATCAGCCCCAGCATTTT. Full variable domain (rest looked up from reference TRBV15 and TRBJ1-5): DAMVIQNPRYQVTQFGKPVTLSCSQTLNHNVMYWYQQKSSQAPKLLFHYYDKDFNNEADTPDNFQSRRPNTSFCFLDIRSPGLGDTAMYLCATSSTASDQPQHFGDGTRLSIL.

The CDR3: CASSLEGQSEKLFF. The CDR3 DNA follows: TGCGCCAGCAGCTTGGAGGGACAGAGTGAAAAACTGTTTTTT. This chain connects TRBV5-1 to TRBJ1-4, with TRBD1 identical over 7 bases. This CDR3 spans 14 amino acids. Germline lookup yields CDR1 SGHRS and CDR2 YFSETQ. V dropped 0 bases and J dropped 7; count of bases not matched to a gene: 3.